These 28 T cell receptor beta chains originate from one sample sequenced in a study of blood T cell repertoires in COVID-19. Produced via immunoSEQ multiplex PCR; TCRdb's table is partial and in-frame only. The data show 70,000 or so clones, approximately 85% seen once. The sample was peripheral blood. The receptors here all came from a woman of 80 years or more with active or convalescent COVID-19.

CDR3 region: CASSSSRRGGHTDTQYF. CDR3 nucleotides: TGTGCCAGCAGCTCGTCCAGGCGCGGGGGGCACACAGATACGCAGTATTTT. The rearrangement uses TRBV7-2 and TRBJ2-3; the match to TRBD2 covers 8 bases. Germline CDR1 is SGHTA and CDR2 is FQGNSA. This CDR3 comprises 17 residues. With V trimmed by 4 bases and J by 2 bases, 11 bases remained unmatched.

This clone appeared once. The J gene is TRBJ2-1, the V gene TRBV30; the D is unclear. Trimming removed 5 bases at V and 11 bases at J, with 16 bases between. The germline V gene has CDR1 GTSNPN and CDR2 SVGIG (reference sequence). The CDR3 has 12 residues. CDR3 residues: CAWGSQFRQQFF. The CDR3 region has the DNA TGTGCCTGGGGAAGTCAGTTCCGTCAGCAGTTCTTC.

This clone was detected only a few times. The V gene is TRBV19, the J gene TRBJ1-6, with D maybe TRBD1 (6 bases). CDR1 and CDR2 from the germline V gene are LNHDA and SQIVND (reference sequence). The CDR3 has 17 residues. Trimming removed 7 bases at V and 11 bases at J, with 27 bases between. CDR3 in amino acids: CASNIGPGTPPGPPLHF. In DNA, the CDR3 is TGTGCCAGTAACATCGGACCCGGGACACCGCCGGGGCCACCCCTCCACTTT.

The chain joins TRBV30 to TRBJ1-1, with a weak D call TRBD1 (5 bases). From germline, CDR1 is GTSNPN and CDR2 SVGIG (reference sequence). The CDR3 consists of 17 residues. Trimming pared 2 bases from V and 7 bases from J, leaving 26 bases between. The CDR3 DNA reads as TGTGCCTGGAGTTTCTACCGGGGACTTACGTTTCATGGTGAAGCTTTCTTT. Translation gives CAWSFYRGLTFHGEAFF.

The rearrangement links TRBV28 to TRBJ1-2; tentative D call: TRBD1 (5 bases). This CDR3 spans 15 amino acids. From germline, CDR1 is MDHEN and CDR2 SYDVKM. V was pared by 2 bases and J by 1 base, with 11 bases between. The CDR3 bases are TGTGCCAGCAGTTTAGTAGGACACGGTAACTATGGCTACACCTTC. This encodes CASSLVGHGNYGYTF.

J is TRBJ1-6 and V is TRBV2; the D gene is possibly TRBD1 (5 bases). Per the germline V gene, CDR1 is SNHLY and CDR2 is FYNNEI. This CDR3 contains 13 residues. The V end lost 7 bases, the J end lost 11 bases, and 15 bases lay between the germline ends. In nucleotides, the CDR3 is TGTGCCAGCACTGCGGACAACGTTCCACCCCTCCACTTT. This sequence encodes CASTADNVPPLHF.

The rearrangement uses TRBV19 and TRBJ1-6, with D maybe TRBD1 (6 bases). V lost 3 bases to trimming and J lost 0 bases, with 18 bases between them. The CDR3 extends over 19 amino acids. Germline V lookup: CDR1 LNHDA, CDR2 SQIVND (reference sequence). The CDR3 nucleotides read TGTGCCAGTAGTATCCGACAGGTAAAGCCTATCTCCTATAATTCACCCCTCCACTTT. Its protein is CASSIRQVKPISYNSPLHF.

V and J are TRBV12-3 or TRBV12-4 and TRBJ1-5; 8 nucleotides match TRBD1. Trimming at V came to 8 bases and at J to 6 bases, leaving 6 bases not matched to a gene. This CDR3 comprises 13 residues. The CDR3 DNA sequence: TGTGCCAGCGGACAGGGAAGGGGTCAGCCCCAGCATTTT. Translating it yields CASGQGRGQPQHF.

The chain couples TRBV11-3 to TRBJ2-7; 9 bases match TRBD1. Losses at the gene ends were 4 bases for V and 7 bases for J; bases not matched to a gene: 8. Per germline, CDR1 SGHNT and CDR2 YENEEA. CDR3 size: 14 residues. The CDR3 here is CASSSGTGTGEQYF. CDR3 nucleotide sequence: TGTGCCAGCAGCTCGGGGACAGGGACGGGGGAGCAGTACTTC.

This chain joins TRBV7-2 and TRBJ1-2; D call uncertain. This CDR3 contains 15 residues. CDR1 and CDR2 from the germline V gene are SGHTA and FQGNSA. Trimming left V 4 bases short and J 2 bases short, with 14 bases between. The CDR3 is CASSSGTDWNYGYTF. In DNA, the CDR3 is TGTGCCAGCAGCTCGGGAACGGACTGGAACTATGGCTACACCTTC.

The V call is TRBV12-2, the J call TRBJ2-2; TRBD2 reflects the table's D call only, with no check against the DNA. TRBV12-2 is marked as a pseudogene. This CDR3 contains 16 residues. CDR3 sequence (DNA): TGTGCAAGTCGCTTAAAGGGAGGGGGGAACACCGGGGAGCTGTTTTTT. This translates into CASRLKGGGNTGELFF.

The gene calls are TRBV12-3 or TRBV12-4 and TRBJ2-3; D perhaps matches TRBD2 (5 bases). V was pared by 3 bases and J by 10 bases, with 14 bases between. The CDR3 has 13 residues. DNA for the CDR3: TGTGCCAGCAGTTTTGTCCATACCGGGGCGCAGTATTTT. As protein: CASSFVHTGAQYF.

The CDR3 coding sequence is TGTGCCAGCAGCCAGGGGCGGGGCCCCTACGAGCAGTACTTC. Translating gives CASSQGRGPYEQYF. The chain couples TRBV3-1 (or the pseudogene TRBV3-2) to TRBJ2-7, with D possibly TRBD2 on 6 matching bases. V was trimmed by 3 bases and J by 2 bases, leaving 11 bases between them. The CDR3 sequence is 14 residues long. CDR1 and CDR2 from the germline V gene are LGHDT and YNNKEL (reference sequence).

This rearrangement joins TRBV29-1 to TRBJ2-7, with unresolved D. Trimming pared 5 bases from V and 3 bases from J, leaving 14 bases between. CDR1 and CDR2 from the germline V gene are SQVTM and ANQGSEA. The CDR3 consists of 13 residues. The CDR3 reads CSVLLQDIYEQYF. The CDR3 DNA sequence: TGCAGCGTTTTGTTGCAGGATATCTACGAGCAGTACTTC.

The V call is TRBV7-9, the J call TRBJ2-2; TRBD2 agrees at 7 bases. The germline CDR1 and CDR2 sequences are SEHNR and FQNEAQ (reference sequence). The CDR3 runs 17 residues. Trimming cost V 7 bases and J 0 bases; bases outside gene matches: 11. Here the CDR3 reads CASTGERGRTNTGELFF. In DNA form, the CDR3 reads TGTGCCAGCACCGGGGAGCGGGGCCGAACGAACACCGGGGAGCTGTTTTTT.

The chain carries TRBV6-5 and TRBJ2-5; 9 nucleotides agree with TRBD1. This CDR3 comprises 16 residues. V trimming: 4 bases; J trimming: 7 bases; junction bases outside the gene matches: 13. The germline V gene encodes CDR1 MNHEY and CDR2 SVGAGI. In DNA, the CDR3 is TGTGCCAGCAGTTCATCATACAGGGGGCGGGGTTGGACCCAGTACTTC. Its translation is CASSSSYRGRGWTQYF.

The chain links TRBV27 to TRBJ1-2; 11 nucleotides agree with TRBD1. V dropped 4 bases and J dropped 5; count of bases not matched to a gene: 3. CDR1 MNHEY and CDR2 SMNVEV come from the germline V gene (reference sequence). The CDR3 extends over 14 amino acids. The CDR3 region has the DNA TGTGCCAGCAGTTACGGACAGGGGGCATATGGCTACACCTTC. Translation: CASSYGQGAYGYTF.

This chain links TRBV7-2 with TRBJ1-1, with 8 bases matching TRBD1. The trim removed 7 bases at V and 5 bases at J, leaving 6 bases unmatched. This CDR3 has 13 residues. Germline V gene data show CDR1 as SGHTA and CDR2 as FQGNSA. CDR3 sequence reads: CASMPGGLTEAFF. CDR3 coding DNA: TGTGCCAGCATGCCAGGGGGCTTAACTGAAGCTTTCTTT. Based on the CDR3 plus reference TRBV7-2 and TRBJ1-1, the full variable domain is GAGVSQSPSNKVTEKGKDVELRCDPISGHTALYWYRQSLGQGLEFLIYFQGNSAPDKSGLPSDRFSAERTGGSVSTLTIQRTQQEDSAVYLCASMPGGLTEAFFGQGTRLTVV.

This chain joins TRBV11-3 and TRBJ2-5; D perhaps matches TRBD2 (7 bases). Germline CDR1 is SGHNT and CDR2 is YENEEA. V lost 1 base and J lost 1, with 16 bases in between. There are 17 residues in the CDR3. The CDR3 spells CASSLGGGWATQETQYF. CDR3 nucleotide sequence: TGTGCCAGCAGCTTAGGCGGGGGCTGGGCAACCCAAGAGACCCAGTACTTC. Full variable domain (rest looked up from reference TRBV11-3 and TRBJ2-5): EAGVVQSPRYKIIEKKQPVAFWCNPISGHNTLYWYLQNLGQGPELLIRYENEEAVDDSQLPKDRFSAERLKGVDSTLKIQPAELGDSAVYLCASSLGGGWATQETQYFGPGTRLLVL.

CDR3 residues: CASSPLRTRGYGYTF. CDR3 nucleotide sequence: TGTGCCAGCAGCCCACTCCGGACCCGGGGCTATGGCTACACCTTC. This chain uses TRBV7-9 with TRBJ1-2, with D unclear. From germline, CDR1 is SEHNR and CDR2 FQNEAQ (reference sequence). This CDR3 is 15 amino acids long. Trimming left V 5 bases short and J 4 bases short, with 17 bases between.

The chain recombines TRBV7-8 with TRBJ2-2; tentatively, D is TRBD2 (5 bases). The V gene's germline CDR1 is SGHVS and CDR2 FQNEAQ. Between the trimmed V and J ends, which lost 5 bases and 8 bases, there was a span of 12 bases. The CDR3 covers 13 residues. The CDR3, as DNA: TGTGCCAGCAGCCCCCGCCCGGGGGGGGAGCTGTTTTTT. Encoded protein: CASSPRPGGELFF. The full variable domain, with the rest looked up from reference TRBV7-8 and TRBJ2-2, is GAGVSQSPRYKVAKRGQDVALRCDPISGHVSLFWYQQALGQGPEFLTYFQNEAQLDKSGLPSDRFFAERPEGSVSTLKIQRTQQEDSAVYLCASSPRPGGELFFGEGSRLTVL.

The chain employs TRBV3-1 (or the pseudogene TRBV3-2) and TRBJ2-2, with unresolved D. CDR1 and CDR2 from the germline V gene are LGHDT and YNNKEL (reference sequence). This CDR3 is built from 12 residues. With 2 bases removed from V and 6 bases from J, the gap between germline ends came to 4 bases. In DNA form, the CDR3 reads TGTGCCAGCAGCCAACCCGCCGGGGAGCTGTTTTTT. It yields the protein CASSQPAGELFF.

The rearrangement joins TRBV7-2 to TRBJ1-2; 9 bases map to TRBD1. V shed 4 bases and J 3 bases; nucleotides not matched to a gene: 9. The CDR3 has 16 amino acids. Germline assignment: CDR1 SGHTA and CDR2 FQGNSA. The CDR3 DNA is TGTGCCAGCAGCTCTTACCCGGGACAGGGTTACTATGGCTACACCTTC. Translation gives CASSSYPGQGYYGYTF.

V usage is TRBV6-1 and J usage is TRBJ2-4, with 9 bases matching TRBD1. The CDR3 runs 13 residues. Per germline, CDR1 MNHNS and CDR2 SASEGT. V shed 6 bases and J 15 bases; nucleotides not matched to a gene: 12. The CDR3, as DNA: TGTGCCAGCAGAACCGGGACAGGGACCGTTGGGTACTTC. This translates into CASRTGTGTVGYF.

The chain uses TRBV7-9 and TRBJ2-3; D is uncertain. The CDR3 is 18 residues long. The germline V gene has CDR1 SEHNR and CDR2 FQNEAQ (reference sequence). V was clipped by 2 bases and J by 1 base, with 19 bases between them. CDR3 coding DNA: TGTGCCAGCAGCTTATCCTCCCTACTGGTATTTGGCACAGATACGCAGTATTTT. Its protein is CASSLSSLLVFGTDTQYF.

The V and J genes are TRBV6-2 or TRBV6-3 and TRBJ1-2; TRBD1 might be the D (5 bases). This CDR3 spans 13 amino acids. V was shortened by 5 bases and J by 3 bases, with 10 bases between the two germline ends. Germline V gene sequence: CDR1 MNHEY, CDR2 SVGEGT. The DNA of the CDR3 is TGTGCCAGCAGTCTGGACAAGTACTATGGCTACACCTTC. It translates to CASSLDKYYGYTF.

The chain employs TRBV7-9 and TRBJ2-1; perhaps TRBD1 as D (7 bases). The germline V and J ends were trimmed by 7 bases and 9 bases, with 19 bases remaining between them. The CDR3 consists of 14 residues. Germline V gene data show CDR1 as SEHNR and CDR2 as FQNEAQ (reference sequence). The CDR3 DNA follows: TGTGCCAGCATCCCCGGGGGACAGAACAGTGAGCAGTTCTTC. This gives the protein CASIPGGQNSEQFF.

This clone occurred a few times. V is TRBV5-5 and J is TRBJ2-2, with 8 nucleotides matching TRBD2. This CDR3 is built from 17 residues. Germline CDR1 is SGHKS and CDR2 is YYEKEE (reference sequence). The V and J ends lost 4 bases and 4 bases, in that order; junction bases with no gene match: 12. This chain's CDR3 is CASSPLPGGVSTGELFF. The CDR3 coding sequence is TGTGCCAGCAGCCCCCTACCGGGGGGGGTGAGCACCGGGGAGCTGTTTTTT.